This T cell receptor (beta chain) was profiled in a study of blood T cells in healthy people across ages. Study observations and caveats: Diversity of TCR beta correlated strongly with naive T cell percentage.

The CDR3 consists of 13 residues. V dropped 6 bases and J dropped 5; count of bases not matched to a gene: 9. Germline loops: CDR1 DFQATT, CDR2 SNEGSKA (reference sequence). Then a second PCR, running roughly 7 to 11 cycles, was carried out with a sample-barcoded 5' primer and a J-beta primer mix. TCRdb redid the calling of the 5' RACE reads with MiXCR, one entry per CDR3 protein. The sample has about 930,000 distinct CDR3 sequences; approximately 32% are singletons. In its sample, this clonotype was seen many times. Antigen unknown. These same data were also listed under a study on T cells of mothers and their children.

The receptor was derived from a middle-aged woman in good health. The sample taken for sequencing was blood. The genes are TRBV20-1 and TRBJ1-2; TRBD1 aligns across 7 bases. The CDR3 sequence: CSAALGTAYGYTF. The CDR3 bases are TGCAGTGCAGCCCTGGGGACAGCTTATGGCTACACCTTC.